Reported below is one T cell receptor beta chain. Antigen specificity is unknown. PCR amplification relied on 60 Vbeta primers (plus 13 Jbeta primers). Generated by immunoSEQ multiplex PCR, the TCRdb table keeps only in-frame clones and is missing some. The table shows 130,000 or so clones, with about four fifths occurring only once. The V and J ends lost 1 base and 0 bases respectively, with 10 bases between them. The CDR3 contains 15 residues. Germline V CDR1 and CDR2: SGHAT, FQNNGV. This sample stems from a study of cytomegalovirus exposure and HLA in healthy donors. Study-wide results and limits: Sequence variants that were highly shared formed a cluster that was likely a sequencing artifact. Analyses of presence/absence relied on an assumption of roughly uniform sequencing depth across donors.

Material for sequencing was PBMCs. This chain uses TRBV11-2 with TRBJ2-7, with D hard to call. The receptor's source is a man younger than 35 in good health and CMV-seropositive. The CDR3 DNA follows: TGTGCCAGCAGCTTAGTAGCCCAGAGCTCCTACGAGCAGTACTTC. Encoded protein: CASSLVAQSSYEQYF.